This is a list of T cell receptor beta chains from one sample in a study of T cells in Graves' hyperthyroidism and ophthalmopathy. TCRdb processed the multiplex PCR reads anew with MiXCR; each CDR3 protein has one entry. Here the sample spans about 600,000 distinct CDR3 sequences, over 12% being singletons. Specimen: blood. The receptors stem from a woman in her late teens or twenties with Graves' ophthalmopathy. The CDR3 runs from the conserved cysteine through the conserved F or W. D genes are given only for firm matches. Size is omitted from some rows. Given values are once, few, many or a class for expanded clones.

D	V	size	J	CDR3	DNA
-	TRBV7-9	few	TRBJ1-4	CASSSYLRGPTNEKLFF	TGTGCCAGCAGCTCATACCTGCGGGGGCCCACTAATGAAAAACTGTTTTTT
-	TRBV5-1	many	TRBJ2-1	CASSVSGIGNYNEQFF	TGCGCCAGCAGTGTCTCGGGGATTGGGAACTACAATGAGCAGTTCTTC
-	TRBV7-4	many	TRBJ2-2	CASSPQTSSSENTGELFF	TGTGCCAGCAGCCCCCAGACTAGTTCAAGCGAGAACACCGGGGAGCTGTTTTTT
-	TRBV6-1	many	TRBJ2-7	CASSEIRREQYF	TGTGCCAGCAGTGAAATCAGGCGCGAGCAGTACTTC
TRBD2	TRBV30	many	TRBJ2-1	CACRGGSSYNEQFF	TGTGCATGTAGGGGAGGGAGCTCCTACAATGAGCAGTTCTTC
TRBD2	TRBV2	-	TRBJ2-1	CASSLGTSGSRKQFF	TGTGCCAGCAGTCTAGGGACTAGCGGGAGTCGGAAGCAGTTCTTC
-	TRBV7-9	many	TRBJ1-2	CASSLPTTGAYGYTF	TGTGCCAGCAGCTTACCGACGACGGGTGCCTATGGCTACACCTTC
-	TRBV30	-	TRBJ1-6	CAWSSGTGSPLHF	TGTGCCTGGAGTTCAGGAACAGGATCACCCCTCCACTTT
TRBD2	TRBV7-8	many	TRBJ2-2	CASSPWPSGNAGELFF	TGTGCCAGCAGCCCCTGGCCTAGCGGGAACGCCGGGGAGCTGTTTTTT
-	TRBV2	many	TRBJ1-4	CASSELAGAINEKLFF	TGTGCCAGCAGTGAACTAGCCGGGGCCATTAATGAAAAACTGTTTTTT
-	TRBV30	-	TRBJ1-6	CACRGSSPLHF	TGTGCCTGCCGGGGGAGTTCACCCCTCCACTTT
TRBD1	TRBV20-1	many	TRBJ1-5	CSAGLPHRGGQPQHF	TGCAGTGCTGGACTCCCCCACAGGGGAGGGCAGCCCCAGCATTTT
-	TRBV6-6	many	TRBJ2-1	CASSYSIGAVNEQFF	TGTGCCAGCAGTTACTCGATAGGGGCTGTCAATGAGCAGTTCTTC
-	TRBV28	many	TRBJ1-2	CASSHTANYGYTF	TGTGCCAGCAGTCACACAGCCAACTATGGCTACACCTTC
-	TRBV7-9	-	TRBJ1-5	CASSLAKGLRSESNQPQHF	TGTGCCAGCAGCTTAGCAAAAGGACTTCGCAGTGAGAGCAATCAGCCCCAGCATTTT
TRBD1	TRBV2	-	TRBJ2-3	CASSDENDRGTDTQYF	TGTGCCAGCAGTGACGAAAACGACAGGGGCACAGATACGCAGTATTTT
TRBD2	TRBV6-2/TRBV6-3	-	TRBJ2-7	CASSEGGLPYEQYF	TGTGCCAGCAGTGAGGGAGGGCTCCCCTACGAGCAGTACTTC
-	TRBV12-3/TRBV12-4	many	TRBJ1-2	CASRDRGGYGYTF	TGTGCCAGCAGGGACCGGGGTGGCTATGGCTACACCTTC
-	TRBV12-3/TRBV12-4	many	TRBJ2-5	CASNGGQGGQETQYF	TGTGCCAGCAATGGGGGCCAAGGGGGGCAAGAGACCCAGTACTTC
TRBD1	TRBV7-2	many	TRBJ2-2	CASSLRGPNTGELFF	TGTGCCAGCAGCCTCAGGGGGCCGAACACCGGGGAGCTGTTTTTT
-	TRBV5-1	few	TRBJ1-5	CASSLGTRNQPQHF	TGCGCCAGCAGCTTGGGGACGCGCAATCAGCCCCAGCATTTT
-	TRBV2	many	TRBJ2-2	CASSGLSGELFF	TGTGCCAGCAGTGGGCTATCGGGGGAGCTGTTTTTT
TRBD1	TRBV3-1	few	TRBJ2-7	CASSQDRGLSSYEQYF	TGTGCCAGCAGCCAGGACAGGGGTTTAAGCTCCTACGAGCAGTACTTC
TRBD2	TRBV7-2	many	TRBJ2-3	CASSLARLAGVTQYF	TGTGCCAGCAGCTTGGCTAGGCTAGCGGGGGTTACGCAGTATTTT
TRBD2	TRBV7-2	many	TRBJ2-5	CASSSTGTRTETQYF	TGTGCCAGCAGCTCGACGGGGACTAGAACGGAGACCCAGTACTTC